The clone carrying this T cell receptor beta chain was recorded many times. The data belong to a study of metastatic and nonmetastatic thyroid tumors. Overall study context: Peripheral blood and tumor or nodule samples from malignant and benign thyroid patients were compared.

As processed by the authors: To classify distant metastasis in papillary thyroid cancer, a model was built from CDR3 differences across clinicopathological groups. TCRdb re-clonotyped the PCR reads via MiXCR. The V and J calls were determined by TCRdb, not by the authors. Of about 21,000 clones in the sample, about 30% are singletons; the top ten hold approximately 21%. The entire patient cohort was treatment-naive prior to thyroid surgery. The source is a female donor with papillary thyroid cancer or a benign thyroid nodule (not recorded which). Some clones in this sample may be carry-over from other donors' samples. The sample taken for sequencing was blood.

The CDR3 sequence: CASDRVGANVLTF. CDR3 bases: TGTGCCAGCGACAGGGTTGGGGCCAACGTCCTGACTTTC. The chain links TRBV5-5 to TRBJ2-6, with TRBD1 matching 7 bases. Germline loops: CDR1 SGHKS, CDR2 YYEKEE (reference sequence). This CDR3 has 13 amino acids. With V trimmed by 7 bases and J by 3 bases, 1 base remained unmatched.